The source of this T cell receptor beta chain is a study of T cell changes during pregnancy in multiple sclerosis. Using immunoSEQ multiplex PCR, the repertoire was profiled, and TCRdb retains in-frame clones only, with some absent. The repertoire includes roughly 52,000 clones, over 80% of them detected once, and approximately 0.58% sits in the top ten. Trimming left V 6 bases short and J 4 bases short, with 7 bases between. The CDR3 covers 13 residues. Germline CDR1 is LNHDA and CDR2 is SQIVND (reference sequence). This chain connects TRBV19 to TRBJ1-6; D possibly corresponds to TRBD1 (6 bases). The sample in question was CD4+ T cells from peripheral blood mononuclear cells, obtained in the first trimester of pregnancy. The sequence was obtained from a female donor with multiple sclerosis, enrolled in a pregnancy study. The CDR3 sequence is CASRDRYNSPLHF. The CDR3 region has the DNA TGTGCCAGTAGGGACAGATATAATTCACCCCTCCACTTT.